This T cell receptor beta chain was captured by sequencing in a study of T cell changes during pregnancy in multiple sclerosis (dated 2019 in TCRdb). Background on the whole study: Changes in the T cell repertoire over the course of pregnancy were examined in this study in women with multiple sclerosis.

To note about this clone: The specificity of this receptor is unknown. It has no much larger one-base neighbor in the sample; base qualities were not kept.

The germline V and J ends show losses of 3 bases and 2 bases respectively, and no gene match explains 2 bases of the junction. The germline V gene supplies CDR1 SGHNT and CDR2 YENEEA. Measured from the cysteine to the phenylalanine, the CDR3 is 16 residues long. CDR3 DNA is the only sequence kept; it has 48 bases, read in frame from the first base. The receptor library was made with the immunoSEQ multiplex PCR assay. As stored in TCRdb, this immuneACCESS dataset retains in-frame rearrangements with V and J assigned. A fraction of the clones does not appear; measured against another copy, unresolved V genes explain less than half of the discrepancy, and the remainder lacks a known reason. Present in this sample are about 110,000 clones, under 95% of which were seen just once. Roughly 1.6% of the sample is held by the ten biggest clonotypes.

This chain joins TRBV11-3 to TRBJ2-2; 11 central nucleotides agree with TRBD2. Sequenced material: peripheral blood, taken before pregnancy. This TCR derives from a female donor with multiple sclerosis, enrolled in a pregnancy study. CDR3 region: CASSFLAGGNTGELFF. DNA sequence: TGTGCCAGCAGCTTCCTAGCGGGGGGTAACACCGGGGAGCTGTTTTTT.